The 25 T cell receptor beta chains below come from one sample, sequenced in a study of T cell responses to AZD1222 COVID-19 vaccine. TCRdb's copy holds only in-frame clones and misses some; the assay was immunoSEQ multiplex PCR. This sample carries some 130,000 clones, 85% to 90% of them seen once, and the ten largest clones take around 20%. The specimen comprised peripheral blood, sampled on day 0 of AZD1222 vaccination. These TCRs come from an adult in good health.

The CDR3 DNA is TGTGCCAGCAGCCCCAAGTGGGAGGAGGACAGAGGTGGGGCCAACGTCCTGACTTTC. This sequence encodes CASSPKWEEDRGGANVLTF. The rearrangement joins TRBV3-1 (or the pseudogene TRBV3-2) to TRBJ2-6; D is tentatively TRBD1 or TRBD2 (6 bases each). Trimming removed 4 bases from V and 3 bases from J, with 22 bases in between. The CDR3 contains 19 residues. Germline CDR1 reads LGHDT; CDR2 reads YNNKEL (reference sequence).

The gene calls are TRBV9 and TRBJ2-1, with D possibly called TRBD1 or TRBD2 (6 bases each). The CDR3 spans 16 residues. V lost 2 bases and J lost 4, with 16 bases in between. CDR1 and CDR2 from the germline V gene are SGDLS and YYNGEE. The CDR3 DNA reads as TGTGCCAGCAGCGTTGCTGGTCGGGGGCGGTACAATGAGCAGTTCTTC. This translates into CASSVAGRGRYNEQFF.

This clone was found a few times. The genes are TRBV10-1 and TRBJ2-4; 7 positions match TRBD1. Germline V CDR1 and CDR2: WNHNN, SYGVQD (reference sequence). The CDR3 has 14 residues. V trimming: 5 bases; J trimming: 4 bases; junction bases outside the gene matches: 5. The CDR3 nucleotides read TGCGCCAGCAGTCCAGGGGGAGATAAAAACATTCAGTACTTC. This translates into CASSPGGDKNIQYF.

The V gene is TRBV4-3, the J gene TRBJ1-1; tentatively, D is TRBD1 (6 bases). Germline V gives CDR1 LGHNA, CDR2 YSLEER. The length of the CDR3 is 16 residues. V was shortened by 0 bases and J by 2 bases, with 13 bases between the two germline ends. CDR3 amino acids: CASSQDTGKDNTEAFF. The CDR3 DNA reads TGCGCCAGCAGCCAAGATACAGGGAAGGATAACACTGAAGCTTTCTTT.

The CDR3 loop is CASRVTGGNEKLFF. The CDR3, as DNA: TGTGCCAGCAGGGTGACAGGGGGAAATGAAAAACTGTTTTTT. The chain carries TRBV6-5 and TRBJ1-4; 9 nucleotides agree with TRBD1. Germline V lookup: CDR1 MNHEY, CDR2 SVGAGI. The V and J ends lost 6 bases and 5 bases, in that order; junction bases with no gene match: 4. CDR3 length equals 14 residues.

V and J are TRBV3-1 (or the pseudogene TRBV3-2) and TRBJ2-3; 9 bases match TRBD2. The CDR3 extends over 15 amino acids. In germline, CDR1 is LGHDT, CDR2 YNNKEL (reference sequence). The ends lost 1 base at V and 2 bases at J; junction bases unmatched: 1. The CDR3 reads CASSQGTSVTDTQYF. Written as DNA, the CDR3 is TGTGCCAGCAGCCAAGGGACTAGCGTCACAGATACGCAGTATTTT.

V gene TRBV20-1 combines with J gene TRBJ1-6; D gene uncertain. Trimming left V 6 bases short and J 9 bases short, with 9 bases between. Germline CDR1 DFQATT, CDR2 SNEGSKA (reference sequence). This CDR3 has 11 residues. CDR3: CSAKSSSPLHF. The CDR3 DNA sequence: TGCAGTGCCAAAAGCAGTTCACCCCTCCACTTT.

The V gene is TRBV28, the J gene TRBJ2-3; 10 nucleotides align to TRBD2. The J segment lost 3 bases and the V segment lost 2 bases, leaving 2 bases of the junction unmatched. CDR3 size: 15 residues. Germline V CDR1 and CDR2: MDHEN, SYDVKM. The CDR3: CASSLKGLATDTQYF. As DNA, the CDR3 is TGTGCCAGCAGTTTAAAGGGACTAGCGACAGATACGCAGTATTTT.

The rearrangement links TRBV4-2 to TRBJ2-2; D might be TRBD1 (6 bases). The germline CDR1 and CDR2 sequences are LGHNA and YNFKEQ. The CDR3 runs 16 residues. Trimming took 3 bases from V and 3 from J, leaving 14 bases between them. The CDR3 nucleotides are TGTGCCAGCAGCCAGGCTGGGGGCCTCTACACCGGGGAGCTGTTTTTT. This encodes CASSQAGGLYTGELFF.

The chain combines TRBV25-1 with TRBJ1-1; D possibly corresponds to TRBD1 (5 bases). The V end lost 4 bases, the J end lost 1 base, and 19 bases lay between the germline ends. CDR3 length: 17 amino acids. From germline, CDR1 is MGHDK and CDR2 SYGVNS. The CDR3 DNA reads as TGTGCCAGCAGTGCCCCCGGGGACGGCACAGGGAACACTGAAGCTTTCTTT. Translated: CASSAPGDGTGNTEAFF.

The chain employs TRBV3-1 (or the pseudogene TRBV3-2) and TRBJ2-2; TRBD1 aligns across 8 bases. From germline, CDR1 is LGHDT and CDR2 YNNKEL (reference sequence). V lost 4 bases and J lost 4; bases outside the gene matches: 5. This CDR3 has 15 residues. The CDR3 sequence is CASSPGQASTGELFF. The DNA of the CDR3 is TGTGCCAGCAGCCCGGGACAGGCGAGCACCGGGGAGCTGTTTTTT.

The count of this clone is one. The V call is TRBV2, the J call TRBJ2-7; D remains ambiguous. Trimming removed 6 bases from V and 0 bases from J, with 15 bases in between. The CDR3 has 15 residues. CDR1 is SNHLY and CDR2 is FYNNEI in the germline V gene. Here the CDR3 DNA reads TGTGCCAGCAGCGAAAGTTACAGTTACTCCTACGAGCAGTACTTC. Its protein is CASSESYSYSYEQYF.

The gene calls are TRBV6-5 and TRBJ1-3; 7 bases line up with TRBD1. Trimming removed 5 bases from V and 3 bases from J; junction bases left unmatched: 7. This CDR3 comprises 15 residues. The germline CDR1 and CDR2 sequences are MNHEY and SVGAGI. The CDR3 spells CASSPTGLIGNTIYF. The CDR3 DNA sequence: TGTGCCAGCAGTCCGACAGGGCTCATTGGAAACACCATATATTTT.

V usage is TRBV27 and J usage is TRBJ1-5, with D unclear. Germline loops: CDR1 MNHEY, CDR2 SMNVEV (reference sequence). The CDR3 is made up of 12 amino acids. V shed 3 bases and J shed 3 bases, with 3 bases lying between them. The CDR3 reads CASSFHNQPQHF. Written as DNA, the CDR3 is TGTGCCAGCAGTTTCCACAATCAGCCCCAGCATTTT.

This chain uses TRBV9 with TRBJ2-5; 9 bases agree with TRBD2. The CDR3 consists of 16 residues. CDR1 and CDR2 from the germline V gene are SGDLS and YYNGEE. J lost 2 bases, V lost 0 bases, and 5 bases had no gene match. The CDR3 coding sequence is TGTGCCAGCAGCGTAGGCGCGGGGGGGGCGCAAGAGACCCAGTACTTC. It encodes CASSVGAGGAQETQYF.

The chain is built from TRBV10-1 and TRBJ1-6; D may be TRBD1 (5 bases). Germline V gives CDR1 WNHNN, CDR2 SYGVQD (reference sequence). V was clipped by 0 bases and J by 8 bases, with 14 bases between them. The CDR3 length is 16 residues. This chain's CDR3 is CASSESISGLHSPLHF. In DNA form, the CDR3 reads TGCGCCAGCAGTGAGTCCATCTCAGGGTTGCATTCACCCCTCCACTTT.

The gene calls are TRBV2 and TRBJ1-1; D is possibly TRBD1 (5 bases). This CDR3 contains 13 residues. Germline V lookup: CDR1 SNHLY, CDR2 FYNNEI. Trimming pared 0 bases from V and 7 bases from J, leaving 9 bases between. This CDR3 is CASSEALTGEAFF. Written as DNA, the CDR3 is TGTGCCAGCAGTGAAGCCTTAACAGGTGAAGCTTTCTTT.

This chain links TRBV11-2 with TRBJ2-5, with a tentative D call TRBD2 (5 bases). The CDR3 is 14 residues long. Germline CDR1 SGHAT, CDR2 FQNNGV. The V end lost 3 bases, the J end lost 4 bases, and 12 bases lay between the germline ends. The CDR3 spells CASSFLGLGETQYF. In nucleotides, the CDR3 is TGTGCCAGCAGCTTCCTCGGACTGGGAGAGACCCAGTACTTC.

This clone appeared a few times. CDR3 DNA sequence: TGTGCCAGCAGCTTAGCCCACACTGAAGCTTTCTTT. Its protein is CASSLAHTEAFF. V is TRBV11-2 and J is TRBJ1-1, with D unclear. Germline CDR1 SGHAT, CDR2 FQNNGV. The ends were cut back, 1 base at V and 3 bases at J, with 3 bases in the middle. CDR3 length: 12 residues.

This clone was counted once. The CDR3 region has the DNA TGTGCCAGCCCTCCCCCCGGGGGGGGCGAGCAGTACTTC. Translated, it gives CASPPPGGGEQYF. V gene TRBV6-5 combines with J gene TRBJ2-7; 8 bases line up with TRBD2. Germline V gene lookup returns CDR1 MNHEY and CDR2 SVGAGI. CDR3 length: 13 residues. V shed 8 bases, J shed 6 bases, and the junction held 9 bases outside the gene matches.

The chain combines TRBV5-1 with TRBJ2-5; 11 positions match TRBD1. Germline V gene sequence: CDR1 SGHRS, CDR2 YFSETQ. V shed 4 bases, J shed 3 bases, and the junction held 2 bases outside the gene matches. The CDR3 is 14 residues long. The CDR3 DNA follows: TGCGCCAGCAGCGGACAGGGGGCTAAAGAGACCCAGTACTTC. Its protein is CASSGQGAKETQYF. Full variable domain (remainder filled in from reference TRBV5-1 and TRBJ2-5): KAGVTQTPRYLIKTRGQQVTLSCSPISGHRSVSWYQQTPGQGLQFLFEYFSETQRNKGNFPGRFSGRQFSNSRSEMNVSTLELGDSALYLCASSGQGAKETQYFGPGTRLLVL.

This clone was counted a single time. The chain joins TRBV11-2 to TRBJ2-3; D is possibly TRBD1 (5 bases). Germline-derived CDR1 and CDR2 are SGHAT and FQNNGV. With 0 bases removed from V and 2 bases from J, the gap between germline ends came to 15 bases. The CDR3 totals 17 residues. The CDR3 loop is CASSLDRTPALTDTQYF. The CDR3 nucleotides read TGTGCCAGCAGCTTAGACCGGACACCTGCCCTCACAGATACGCAGTATTTT.

This chain connects TRBV6-6 to TRBJ1-6, with a possible D match to TRBD1 (5 bases). The CDR3 runs 15 residues. Trimming cost V 2 bases and J 7 bases, with 12 bases left between them. The V gene's germline CDR1 is MNHNY and CDR2 SVGAGI (reference sequence). This chain's CDR3 is CASSYEGRPNSPLHF. DNA of the CDR3: TGTGCCAGCAGTTACGAGGGACGGCCCAATTCACCCCTCCACTTT.

The chain employs TRBV3-1 (or the pseudogene TRBV3-2) and TRBJ1-6, with a tentative D call TRBD1 (5 bases). The CDR3 has 16 amino acids. CDR1 is LGHDT, CDR2 YNNKEL, per germline (reference sequence). Trimming cost V 0 bases and J 11 bases, with 17 bases left between them. CDR3 in amino acids: CASSQDPVGVRTPLHF. Here the CDR3 DNA reads TGTGCCAGCAGCCAAGATCCAGTGGGGGTAAGGACACCCCTCCACTTT.

The chain carries TRBV7-2 and TRBJ2-3; TRBD2 might be the D (6 bases). This CDR3 is 12 amino acids long. Trimming left V 2 bases short and J 8 bases short, with 8 bases between. Germline lookup yields CDR1 SGHTA and CDR2 FQGNSA. CDR3 in amino acids: CASSLFGSTQYF. The CDR3 DNA is TGTGCCAGCAGCTTATTCGGGAGTACGCAGTATTTT.